This T cell receptor (beta chain) was retrieved from a study of blood T cell repertoires in COVID-19. Study context: COVID-19 samples collected from the United States, Italy and Spain covered acute and convalescent phases. In each case, the material was cDNA or gDNA derived from T cells, B-cell-depleted T cells, or PBMCs.

Repertoires were generated with immunoSEQ multiplex PCR, while TCRdb's copy carries only in-frame clones and drops some. The table records some 110,000 clones, about 93% of them present only once. This clone was observed a few times. Looked up from germline, CDR1 is MGHRA and CDR2 is YSYEKL. V lost 4 bases and J lost 7, with 23 bases in between. The CDR3 length is 16 residues. The genes are TRBV4-1 and TRBJ2-7; tentative D call: TRBD2 (5 bases). Sequences were obtained from peripheral blood. The receptor was isolated from a man aged 50 to 60 with COVID-19, enrolled during active disease. CDR3 loop: CASSRVVASRGREQYF. The CDR3 nucleotides read TGCGCCAGCAGCCGGGTCGTCGCGAGCCGAGGGAGAGAGCAGTACTTC.